This TCR beta chain was observed in a study of patients and donors after allogeneic stem cell transplantation. The CDR3 sequence is 15 residues long. Germline trimming cut 0 bases from V and 6 bases from J; bases unmatched to any gene: 6. Germline CDR1 reads MNHEY; CDR2 reads SVGAGI. MiXCR was run by TCRdb on the RT-PCR reads, yielding one entry per CDR3 protein. The repertoire holds 30,000 to 40,000 distinct CDR3 sequences, with around 35% as singletons. This clonotype was obtained from a human donor who was either an allogeneic HSCT recipient or a stem cell or donor lymphocyte infusion donor (not recorded which). It is not recorded whose cells these are; they may come from a transplant donor. The V and J genes are TRBV6-5 and TRBJ2-3, with 7 bases fitting TRBD1. The specimen sequenced was blood, either unsorted or a sorted T cell fraction (not recorded which). CDR3 nucleotide sequence: TGTGCCAGCAGTTACTCTCAGGGGGATGGGGATACGCAGTATTTT. Amino acid sequence: CASSYSQGDGDTQYF.